The 26 T cell receptor beta chains listed next were all sequenced from one sample in a study of long-term antiretroviral therapy in people with HIV. The immunoSEQ assay was v3.0, run at survey level. The data were produced by immunoSEQ multiplex PCR, yet TCRdb's version contains in-frame clones alone and is incomplete. The sample has about 17,000 clones; roughly 90% are singletons. The sample consisted of unsorted PBMCs, taken 0.6 years after starting antiretroviral therapy. The receptors were gathered from a middle-aged woman with HIV.

This sequence joins TRBV19 and TRBJ2-7; tentatively, D is TRBD1 (7 bases). Germline-derived CDR1 and CDR2 are LNHDA and SQIVND (reference sequence). There are 15 residues in the CDR3. Trimming took 9 bases from V and 4 from J, leaving 22 bases between them. The CDR3: CASGDGGGRGYEQYF. CDR3 nucleotide sequence: TGTGCCAGCGGAGATGGAGGGGGCAGGGGTTACGAGCAGTACTTC.

This clone is a singleton in its sample. This chain uses TRBV18 with TRBJ2-1; TRBD1 aligns across 8 bases. The CDR3 extends over 17 amino acids. Germline assignment: CDR1 KGHSH and CDR2 LQKENI. With V trimmed by 2 bases and J by 4 bases, 10 bases remained unmatched. The CDR3 loop is CASSPNQGAQIYNEQFF. CDR3 sequence (DNA): TGTGCCAGCTCACCAAATCAGGGGGCCCAAATTTACAATGAGCAGTTCTTC.

V and J are TRBV11-2 and TRBJ2-7; perhaps D is TRBD1 or TRBD2 (7 bases each). The CDR3 consists of 17 residues. Trimming stripped 5 bases from V and 5 bases from J, with 25 bases between. Germline assignment: CDR1 SGHAT and CDR2 FQNNGV. In DNA form, the CDR3 reads TGTGCCAGCAGCCCGAGGCAGGGGGGGGGTTCTAATAACGAGCAGTACTTC. Translated: CASSPRQGGGSNNEQYF.

This clone was seen a single time. CDR3 sequence: CASSLMGETNEKLFF. In nucleotides, the CDR3 is TGTGCCAGCAGCTTAATGGGTGAAACTAATGAAAAACTGTTTTTT. The chain recombines TRBV7-2 with TRBJ1-4; D remains ambiguous. Trimming took off 2 bases at V and 1 base at J, with 8 bases between the two ends. Germline lookup yields CDR1 SGHTA and CDR2 FQGNSA. This CDR3 comprises 15 residues.

The chain carries TRBV9 and TRBJ2-3; D is uncertain. This CDR3 is built from 14 residues. Germline loops: CDR1 SGDLS, CDR2 YYNGEE. The V end was cut by 0 bases, the J end by 6 bases, with 11 bases between. CDR3 DNA: TGTGCCAGCAGCGTAGCAAGCTATCCGGATACGCAGTATTTT. This codes for CASSVASYPDTQYF.

The table lists this clone with a count of one. The rearrangement joins TRBV4-1 to TRBJ2-5, with D perhaps matching TRBD2 (6 bases). This CDR3 region has 15 residues. From germline, CDR1 is MGHRA and CDR2 YSYEKL. With 3 bases removed from V and 3 bases from J, the gap between germline ends came to 14 bases. The chain's CDR3 is CASSHTLGGEETQYF. In DNA, the CDR3 is TGCGCCAGCAGCCACACGTTAGGAGGGGAAGAGACCCAGTACTTC.

The CDR3 DNA sequence: TGTGCCAGCAGCGTACTCCGGGACCCACGCACAGATACGCAGTATTTT. It is translated as CASSVLRDPRTDTQYF. This chain joins TRBV7-2 and TRBJ2-3; D tentatively reads TRBD1 or TRBD2 (5 bases each). The germline V gene encodes CDR1 SGHTA and CDR2 FQGNSA. CDR3 length equals 16 residues. Trimming pared 5 bases from V and 1 base from J, leaving 16 bases between.

This chain uses TRBV6-5 with TRBJ1-2; 8 nucleotides agree with TRBD1. Losses at the gene ends were 6 bases for V and 6 bases for J; bases not matched to a gene: 6. The CDR3 length is 13 residues. The germline gives CDR1 MNHEY, CDR2 SVGAGI. CDR3 DNA: TGTGCCAGCAGCACGGACAGGGACCATGGCTACACCTTC. Encoded protein: CASSTDRDHGYTF.

The V call is TRBV5-5, the J call TRBJ1-1, with D maybe TRBD1 (5 bases). V was pared by 4 bases and J by 3 bases, with 13 bases between. Germline V CDR1 and CDR2: SGHKS, YYEKEE (reference sequence). The CDR3 contains 14 residues. The CDR3 bases are TGTGCCAGCAGCCTGGGGGGTTCGGACACTGAAGCTTTCTTT. Translated, it gives CASSLGGSDTEAFF.

The genes are TRBV11-2 and TRBJ2-7, with D unresolved. The length of the CDR3 is 11 residues. Trimming removed 5 bases at V and 0 bases at J, with 2 bases between. Germline CDR1 SGHAT, CDR2 FQNNGV. The CDR3 region is CASSASYEQYF. The CDR3, as DNA: TGTGCCAGCAGCGCCTCCTACGAGCAGTACTTC.

The genes are TRBV5-6 and TRBJ2-3, with 9 nucleotides matching TRBD1. There are 14 residues in the CDR3. J lost 3 bases, V lost 9 bases, and 8 bases had no gene match. Germline CDR1 is SGHDT and CDR2 is YYEEEE. The CDR3 protein is CATQGQGNTDTQYF. The CDR3 DNA is TGTGCCACCCAGGGACAGGGCAATACAGATACGCAGTATTTT.

This sequence joins TRBV30 and TRBJ1-6, with D unclear. This CDR3 is 13 amino acids long. V lost 4 bases and J 9 bases, leaving 13 bases between the germline ends. Per germline, CDR1 GTSNPN and CDR2 SVGIG (reference sequence). The CDR3 is CAWTNGVGSPLHF. The CDR3 nucleotides read TGTGCCTGGACGAATGGTGTCGGTTCACCCCTCCACTTT. Variable domain in full (rest from reference TRBV30 and TRBJ1-6): SQTIHQWPATLVQPVGSPLSLECTVEGTSNPNLYWYRQAAGRGLQLLFYSVGIGQISSEVPQNLSASRPQDRQFILSSKKLLLSDSGFYLCAWTNGVGSPLHFGNGTRLTVT.

J is TRBJ1-6 and V is TRBV30; D is possibly TRBD1 (6 bases). Germline-derived CDR1 and CDR2 are GTSNPN and SVGIG (reference sequence). The length of the CDR3 is 13 residues. V lost 2 bases, J lost 10 bases, and 12 bases lay in between. In DNA form, the CDR3 reads TGTGCCTGGAGTAGACAGGAACGCTCACCCCTCCACTTT. Translating it yields CAWSRQERSPLHF. The entire variable domain, with the rest obtained from reference TRBV30 and TRBJ1-6, is as follows: SQTIHQWPATLVQPVGSPLSLECTVEGTSNPNLYWYRQAAGRGLQLLFYSVGIGQISSEVPQNLSASRPQDRQFILSSKKLLLSDSGFYLCAWSRQERSPLHFGNGTRLTVT.

The J gene is TRBJ1-1, the V gene TRBV23-1; the match to TRBD1 covers 8 bases. TRBV23-1 qualifies as an ORF whose function is uncertain. The CDR3 runs to 14 residues. J was trimmed by 4 bases and V by 4 bases; bases with no gene match: 5. DNA of the CDR3: TGCGCCAGCAGTCGGGACAGGTTGGGCACTGAAGCTTTCTTT. Residues: CASSRDRLGTEAFF.

The chain joins TRBV6-6 to TRBJ2-5; D perhaps matches TRBD2 (5 bases). V was shortened by 2 bases and J by 0 bases, with 13 bases between the two germline ends. Germline V CDR1 and CDR2: MNHNY, SVGAGI (reference sequence). There are 16 residues in the CDR3. CDR3 protein: CASSYRLRAYQETQYF. CDR3 nucleotide sequence: TGTGCCAGCAGTTACCGACTGCGGGCGTACCAAGAGACCCAGTACTTC.

This chain uses TRBV7-9 with TRBJ2-7; a weak D match, TRBD1 (6 bases). The CDR3 length is 15 residues. With 2 bases removed from V and 5 bases from J, the gap between germline ends came to 16 bases. Germline CDR1 is SEHNR and CDR2 is FQNEAQ (reference sequence). CDR3 residues: CASSLSGRDTDEQYF. In DNA, the CDR3 is TGTGCCAGCAGCTTAAGTGGCCGGGACACAGACGAGCAGTACTTC.

The chain joins TRBV7-9 to TRBJ1-1; unclear D gene. V was pared by 2 bases and J by 2 bases, with 15 bases between. The CDR3 totals 16 residues. Germline CDR1 is SEHNR and CDR2 is FQNEAQ (reference sequence). CDR3 residues: CASSLRSGAGNTEAFF. CDR3 nucleotide sequence: TGTGCCAGCAGCTTACGGAGCGGAGCAGGCAACACTGAAGCTTTCTTT.

The chain recombines TRBV6-5 with TRBJ1-1; D call uncertain. With 5 bases removed from V and 4 bases from J, the gap between germline ends came to 11 bases. The CDR3 contains 13 residues. CDR1 MNHEY and CDR2 SVGAGI come from the germline V gene. The CDR3 sequence is CASSPDLGTEAFF. The CDR3 DNA reads TGTGCCAGCAGTCCGGATTTGGGCACTGAAGCTTTCTTT.

This clone was observed once. The gene calls are TRBV4-3 and TRBJ1-1; 7 bases fit TRBD1. The ends lost 3 bases at V and 7 bases at J; junction bases unmatched: 8. This CDR3 contains 14 residues. Germline V gene lookup returns CDR1 LGHNA and CDR2 YSLEER. CDR3 amino acids: CASSHERGLGEAFF. The CDR3 DNA reads as TGCGCCAGCAGCCATGAAAGGGGGCTAGGTGAAGCTTTCTTT.

The chain couples TRBV2 to TRBJ1-5; tentative D call: TRBD1 (6 bases). The CDR3 has 14 amino acids. The germline V gene encodes CDR1 SNHLY and CDR2 FYNNEI. Trimming cost V 7 bases and J 3 bases, with 13 bases left between them. CDR3 bases: TGTGCCAGCACTATCCAGGGGACCAATCAGCCCCAGCATTTT. Translating gives CASTIQGTNQPQHF.

This clone was observed a handful of times. The chain combines TRBV10-3 with TRBJ1-5; D is possibly TRBD1 (5 bases). The CDR3 sequence is 16 residues long. The germline gives CDR1 ENHRY, CDR2 SYGVKD. V was pared by 10 bases and J by 4 bases, with 23 bases between. The CDR3 sequence is CASQGSVGGGNQPQHF. Written as DNA, the CDR3 is TGTGCCAGCCAAGGAAGTGTAGGTGGGGGAAATCAGCCCCAGCATTTT.

This chain uses TRBV5-1 with TRBJ2-5, with a weak D call TRBD1 (6 bases). The germline V gene has CDR1 SGHRS and CDR2 YFSETQ. The CDR3 spans 14 residues. V was clipped by 3 bases and J by 5 bases, with 14 bases between them. DNA for the CDR3: TGCGCCAGCAGCTCGACAGGCGGCCGTGAGACCCAGTACTTC. Translating it yields CASSSTGGRETQYF.

The chain recombines TRBV5-8 with TRBJ2-5; 7 bases line up with TRBD2. Germline V gene data show CDR1 as SGHTS and CDR2 as YDEGEE. J was trimmed by 1 base and V by 3 bases; bases with no gene match: 6. The CDR3 is 15 residues long. The CDR3 spells CASSWGGQGQETQYF. As DNA, the CDR3 is TGTGCCAGCAGCTGGGGAGGGCAGGGCCAAGAGACCCAGTACTTC.

Remarks on this clone: One junction end disagrees with the germline gene, perhaps due to a read error. V gene TRBV11-2 combines with J gene TRBJ1-6, with a possible D match to TRBD1 (5 bases). This CDR3 has 11 residues. Germline CDR1 and CDR2: SGHAT and FQNNGV. CDR3 in amino acids: CASSRGALPYF. The CDR3 nucleotides are TGTGCCAGCAGCCGCGGGGCCCTTCCTTACTTT.

This clone was recorded only once. The chain has TRBV5-4 and TRBJ1-6; D unresolved. From germline, CDR1 is SGHNT and CDR2 YYREEE (reference sequence). There are 13 residues in the CDR3. Trimming removed 4 bases at V and 8 bases at J, with 10 bases between. The CDR3 here is CASSPSGDSPLHF. CDR3 nucleotides: TGTGCCAGCAGCCCGAGTGGTGATTCACCCCTCCACTTT. Full variable domain (outside the CDR3, taken from reference TRBV5-4 and TRBJ1-6): ETGVTQSPTHLIKTRGQQVTLRCSSQSGHNTVSWYQQALGQGPQFIFQYYREEENGRGNFPPRFSGLQFPNYSSELNVNALELDDSALYLCASSPSGDSPLHFGNGTRLTVT.

This chain connects TRBV10-3 to TRBJ2-1; possibly TRBD2 for D (7 bases). Looked up from germline, CDR1 is ENHRY and CDR2 is SYGVKD. The CDR3 runs to 13 residues. The CDR3 reads CASEGGGYNEQFF. CDR3 in DNA: TGTGCTTCCGAGGGGGGGGGATACAATGAGCAGTTCTTC.